Each of the 5 T cell receptor beta chains below was sequenced from the same sample in a study of T cells after yellow fever vaccination. TCRdb fed the 5' RACE reads into MiXCR, producing one record per CDR3 protein. The table has about 170,000 distinct CDR3 sequences, approximately 6% seen once. The sequencing used CD4+ T cells sorted from PBMCs, collected on the day of the first yellow fever vaccination. The source is a man aged 18 to 35 who received the YFV17D yellow fever vaccine.

This clonotype turned up a few times. CDR3 loop: CASSQETGFYGYTF. The DNA of the CDR3 is TGTGCCAGCAGCCAAGAGACCGGATTCTATGGCTACACCTTC. The rearrangement uses TRBV3-1 and TRBJ1-2, with no clear D. The V end lost 0 bases, the J end lost 4 bases, and 9 bases lay between the germline ends. Germline V lookup: CDR1 LGHDT, CDR2 YNNKEL (reference sequence). The CDR3 length is 14 residues.

This clonotype was seen at least ten times. The J gene is TRBJ1-3, the V gene TRBV4-1; tentatively, D is TRBD1 (6 bases). CDR3 length: 17 amino acids. Trimming cost V 4 bases and J 4 bases, with 20 bases left between them. Germline V gene lookup returns CDR1 MGHRA and CDR2 YSYEKL. CDR3 amino acids: CASSLSRMQGPGNTIYF. CDR3 DNA: TGCGCCAGCAGCCTTTCTAGGATGCAGGGGCCCGGAAACACCATATATTTT.

The V gene is TRBV7-3, the J gene TRBJ2-3, with 8 positions matching TRBD2. The CDR3 runs to 18 residues. CDR1 is SGHTA and CDR2 is FQGTGA in the germline V gene. Trimming at V came to 3 bases and at J to 0 bases, leaving 11 bases not matched to a gene. This CDR3 reads CASSFGGGLFRSTDTQYF. The CDR3 DNA sequence: TGTGCCAGCAGCTTCGGCGGGGGGCTCTTTCGGAGCACAGATACGCAGTATTTT.

This clonotype was detected many times. The chain uses TRBV7-9 and TRBJ1-2; no definite D call. V was shortened by 1 base and J by 7 bases, with 13 bases between the two germline ends. This CDR3 is 14 amino acids long. The germline gives CDR1 SEHNR, CDR2 FQNEAQ (reference sequence). CDR3 sequence reads: CASSLGVPSGGYTF. Written as DNA, the CDR3 is TGTGCCAGCAGCTTAGGGGTCCCTAGCGGTGGCTACACCTTC.

This rearrangement joins TRBV4-2 to TRBJ1-1; D uncertain. The CDR3 runs to 14 residues. The V end lost 3 bases, the J end lost 7 bases, and 15 bases lay between the germline ends. From germline, CDR1 is LGHNA and CDR2 YNFKEQ. Here the CDR3 reads CASSQAAGWYEAFF. CDR3 bases: TGTGCCAGCAGCCAGGCGGCGGGTTGGTATGAAGCTTTCTTT.